These 26 T cell receptor beta chains share one sample of origin, sequenced in a study of OX40 agonist ivuxolimab in advanced cancers. TCRdb's copy holds only in-frame clones and misses some; the assay was immunoSEQ multiplex PCR. The sample includes roughly 70,000 clones, about four fifths seen only once; the top ten take 2% to 2.5%. Sequencing used CD4+ or CD8+ T cells sorted from blood, obtained in a trial of the OX40 agonist ivuxolimab. These receptors came from an adult with an advanced solid tumor such as melanoma, head and neck, liver or kidney cancer.

The chain joins TRBV5-1 to TRBJ1-3; D is unclear. V was pared by 5 bases and J by 0 bases, with 9 bases between. Germline V CDR1 and CDR2: SGHRS, YFSETQ. This CDR3 is 14 amino acids long. The CDR3 coding sequence is TGCGCCAGCAGTATCGACGGCTCTGGAAACACCATATATTTT. Its translation: CASSIDGSGNTIYF.

This sequence joins TRBV6-5 and TRBJ1-3, with a tentative D call TRBD1 (6 bases). Germline lookup yields CDR1 MNHEY and CDR2 SVGAGI. The V end lost 6 bases, the J end lost 4 bases, and 13 bases lay between the germline ends. This CDR3 is 14 amino acids long. CDR3 residues: CASRGQARGNTIYF. The CDR3 DNA reads as TGTGCCAGCAGGGGACAAGCGAGAGGAAACACCATATATTTT.

This chain uses TRBV5-6 with TRBJ2-3, with TRBD2 as a possible D gene (6 bases). Germline V gene sequence: CDR1 SGHDT, CDR2 YYEEEE. The V gene lost 5 bases and the J gene lost 2 bases, with 15 bases spanning the gap. The CDR3 length is 15 residues. The CDR3 coding sequence is TGTGCCAGCAGTACCCCCGGGGGATACACAGATACGCAGTATTTT. Its protein product is CASSTPGGYTDTQYF.

The genes are TRBV9 and TRBJ2-1; the D gene could be TRBD1 or TRBD2 (5 bases each). Germline loops: CDR1 SGDLS, CDR2 YYNGEE. Between the trimmed V and J ends, which lost 4 bases and 3 bases, there was a span of 11 bases. The CDR3 length is 14 residues. CDR3 DNA sequence: TGTGCCAGCAGCTACGGGACGCTCTACAATGAGCAGTTCTTC. Translation gives CASSYGTLYNEQFF. Drawing the rest from reference TRBV9 and TRBJ2-1, the complete variable domain is DSGVTQTPKHLITATGQRVTLRCSPRSGDLSVYWYQQSLDQGLQFLIQYYNGEERAKGNILERFSAQQFPDLHSELNLSSLELGDSALYFCASSYGTLYNEQFFGPGTRLTVL.

The chain recombines TRBV2 with TRBJ2-3, with D perhaps matching TRBD2 (6 bases). With 6 bases removed from V and 5 bases from J, the gap between germline ends came to 12 bases. CDR3 size: 13 residues. CDR1 SNHLY and CDR2 FYNNEI come from the germline V gene. DNA of the CDR3: TGTGCCAGCAGCAGGGAGGTCAAAGATACGCAGTATTTT. This encodes CASSREVKDTQYF.

This sequence joins TRBV7-2 and TRBJ2-1; 8 positions match TRBD1. The ends lost 3 bases at V and 3 bases at J; junction bases unmatched: 4. The CDR3 contains 15 residues. Germline V gene lookup returns CDR1 SGHTA and CDR2 FQGNSA. In DNA form, the CDR3 reads TGTGCCAGCAGCTTCTCGGGACAGGACTACAATGAGCAGTTCTTC. It is translated as CASSFSGQDYNEQFF.

This chain uses TRBV29-1 with TRBJ1-1; D gene ambiguous. The CDR3 runs 12 residues. Trimming took 5 bases from V and 0 from J, leaving 7 bases between them. Looked up from germline, CDR1 is SQVTM and CDR2 is ANQGSEA. In nucleotides, the CDR3 is TGCAGCGTTTTGGGGATGAACACTGAAGCTTTCTTT. Residues: CSVLGMNTEAFF.

The chain carries TRBV5-1 and TRBJ2-1; the match to TRBD2 covers 13 bases. CDR3 length equals 19 residues. CDR1 and CDR2 from the germline V gene are SGHRS and YFSETQ. Germline trimming cut 4 bases from V and 7 bases from J; bases unmatched to any gene: 17. The CDR3 loop is CASSGGLAGSAGISNEQFF. In DNA, the CDR3 is TGCGCCAGCAGCGGGGGACTAGCGGGAAGCGCCGGCATAAGTAATGAGCAGTTCTTC.

The chain is built from TRBV11-3 and TRBJ2-3, with TRBD1 identical over 7 bases. CDR3 length: 14 amino acids. Per germline, CDR1 SGHNT and CDR2 YENEEA. V shed 4 bases and J 1 base; nucleotides not matched to a gene: 2. DNA of the CDR3: TGTGCCAGCAGCTCCGGGACAGGCACAGATACGCAGTATTTT. It yields the protein CASSSGTGTDTQYF.

This rearrangement joins TRBV2 to TRBJ2-3; 12 nucleotides match TRBD2. This CDR3 contains 14 residues. Germline V gene lookup returns CDR1 SNHLY and CDR2 FYNNEI. The junction had 3 bases not matched to a gene; V was cut back by 6 bases and J by 5 bases. CDR3 region: CASRTSGGLDTQYF. Here the CDR3 DNA reads TGTGCCAGCAGGACTAGCGGGGGTTTAGATACGCAGTATTTT.

The chain has TRBV28 and TRBJ2-6; D uncertain. In germline, CDR1 is MDHEN, CDR2 SYDVKM. The CDR3 spans 15 residues. Between the trimmed V and J ends, which lost 5 bases and 3 bases, there was a span of 11 bases. The CDR3 DNA is TGTGCCAGCAGTCCGCGGTCGGGTGGGGCCAACGTCCTGACTTTC. Protein sequence: CASSPRSGGANVLTF.

The chain carries TRBV10-3 and TRBJ2-5; perhaps D is TRBD1 or TRBD2 (5 bases each). The CDR3 is 14 residues long. Germline loops: CDR1 ENHRY, CDR2 SYGVKD. Trimming cost V 5 bases and J 1 base, with 11 bases left between them. As DNA, the CDR3 is TGTGCCATCAGTCGGGACGGAACCCAAGAGACCCAGTACTTC. It codes for CAISRDGTQETQYF.

In regard to this clone: The identical CDR3 is also encoded by other nucleotide sequences in the sample. The chain recombines TRBV28 with TRBJ1-5; 9 bases map to TRBD1. CDR1 MDHEN and CDR2 SYDVKM come from the germline V gene. CDR3 length: 14 amino acids. V dropped 6 bases and J dropped 7; count of bases not matched to a gene: 7. CDR3 nucleotides: TGTGCCAGCAGGGCCACAGGGGGCGGCCAGCCCCAGCATTTT. It codes for CASRATGGGQPQHF.

The chain joins TRBV28 to TRBJ1-5; D uncertain. CDR1 MDHEN and CDR2 SYDVKM come from the germline V gene. V shed 3 bases and J shed 9 bases, with 12 bases lying between them. CDR3 length equals 13 residues. The CDR3 loop is CASSFRALGPQHF. CDR3 nucleotide sequence: TGTGCCAGCAGTTTCCGGGCCTTAGGGCCCCAGCATTTT.

CDR3 nucleotides: TGTGCCAGCAGTGAGGTTGGCGGACACTATGGCTACACCTTC. Translated, it gives CASSEVGGHYGYTF. This sequence joins TRBV25-1 and TRBJ1-2; D call uncertain. This CDR3 region has 14 residues. CDR1 and CDR2 from the germline V gene are MGHDK and SYGVNS. Trimming stripped 3 bases from V and 3 bases from J, with 11 bases between.

The gene calls are TRBV28 and TRBJ2-7; tentatively, D is TRBD1 (5 bases). This CDR3 contains 14 residues. Trimming stripped 2 bases from V and 6 bases from J, with 14 bases between. Germline V lookup: CDR1 MDHEN, CDR2 SYDVKM. The CDR3 nucleotides read TGTGCCAGCAGTTTACGGCAGGGTCACGGCGAGCAGTACTTC. The encoded protein is CASSLRQGHGEQYF.

J is TRBJ2-4 and V is TRBV27; 9 nucleotides agree with TRBD1. V was pared by 5 bases and J by 0 bases, with 17 bases of the junction left unmatched. Germline assignment: CDR1 MNHEY and CDR2 SMNVEV (reference sequence). The CDR3 loop spans 20 amino acids. CDR3 amino acids: CASSPSSGTGRLLAKNIQYF. DNA for the CDR3: TGTGCCAGCAGTCCATCTTCCGGGACAGGGAGACTTTTAGCCAAAAACATTCAGTACTTC.

This chain links TRBV6-1 with TRBJ2-3; no definite D call. The CDR3 consists of 11 residues. V lost 10 bases, J lost 4 bases, and 9 bases lay in between. Germline CDR1 and CDR2: MNHNS and SASEGT. CDR3 sequence (DNA): TGTGCCACCAGATTAGCAGATACGCAGTATTTT. This codes for CATRLADTQYF.

This chain connects TRBV21-1 to TRBJ2-7; TRBD2, the D gene given by the table, was not confirmed from the DNA. TRBV21-1 corresponds to a pseudogene. The CDR3 spans 16 residues. CDR3 residues: CASSKGGGSLWDEQYF. In nucleotides, the CDR3 is TGTGCCAGCAGCAAAGGGGGGGGGAGCCTTTGGGATGAGCAGTACTTC.

This clone was picked up a small number of times. V is TRBV11-2 and J is TRBJ1-1, with D perhaps matching TRBD1 (5 bases). V dropped 2 bases and J dropped 6 bases, with 13 bases sitting between them. The CDR3 is made up of 14 amino acids. The V gene's germline CDR1 is SGHAT and CDR2 FQNNGV. CDR3 region: CASSLSGGYAEAFF. The CDR3 DNA sequence: TGTGCCAGCAGCTTATCTGGGGGTTACGCTGAAGCTTTCTTT.

The genes are TRBV5-4 and TRBJ2-1, with 7 positions matching TRBD2. The germline gives CDR1 SGHNT, CDR2 YYREEE (reference sequence). The CDR3 loop spans 14 amino acids. With 4 bases clipped from V and 4 bases from J, the junction kept 5 bases outside the gene matches. CDR3 nucleotide sequence: TGTGCCAGCAGCCTCCGGGACTATTACAATGAGCAGTTCTTC. It encodes CASSLRDYYNEQFF.

V is TRBV4-3 and J is TRBJ2-3; perhaps TRBD1 as D (6 bases). V was clipped by 1 base and J by 0 bases, with 11 bases between them. CDR1 LGHNA and CDR2 YSLEER come from the germline V gene. The length of the CDR3 is 16 residues. CDR3 loop: CASSQVGASSTDTQYF. The DNA for the CDR3 is TGCGCCAGCAGCCAAGTGGGGGCCTCTAGCACAGATACGCAGTATTTT.

V gene TRBV4-2 combines with J gene TRBJ1-2, with 8 bases fitting TRBD1. Germline values: CDR1 LGHNA, CDR2 YNFKEQ. V lost 1 base to trimming and J lost 4 bases; unmatched junction nucleotides: 2. The CDR3 runs to 14 residues. The CDR3 bases are TGTGCCAGCAGCCAAGCGACAGGGGCCTATGGCTACACCTTC. Translating it yields CASSQATGAYGYTF.

This clone was observed a few times. V usage is TRBV28 and J usage is TRBJ1-1; D remains unclear. The CDR3 runs to 13 residues. Trimming left V 6 bases short and J 0 bases short, with 8 bases between. The V gene's germline CDR1 is MDHEN and CDR2 SYDVKM. In nucleotides, the CDR3 is TGTGCCAGCAGCACCACAGTGAACACTGAAGCTTTCTTT. It codes for CASSTTVNTEAFF.

This clone was counted once. This sequence joins TRBV7-2 and TRBJ2-2; D unresolved. Trimming took 2 bases from V and 5 from J, leaving 12 bases between them. Germline lookup yields CDR1 SGHTA and CDR2 FQGNSA. This CDR3 is 15 amino acids long. CDR3 in DNA: TGTGCCAGCAGCTTAAGTACACTAAATACCGGGGAGCTGTTTTTT. Its protein product is CASSLSTLNTGELFF.

V and J are TRBV7-2 and TRBJ2-2, with 8 positions matching TRBD2. V lost 1 base and J lost 5; bases outside the gene matches: 6. Per the germline V gene, CDR1 is SGHTA and CDR2 is FQGNSA. The CDR3 sequence is 16 residues long. The CDR3 DNA reads as TGTGCCAGCAGCTTAGTGAGCGGGAGCGGGACCGGGGAGCTGTTTTTT. It codes for CASSLVSGSGTGELFF.